The table lists the clone carrying this T cell receptor beta chain with a count of one. Sequencing was performed with immunoSEQ multiplex PCR; in TCRdb, only in-frame clones are kept and a portion is missing. The sample carries some 2,000,000 clones, 85% to 95% recorded once. V trimming: 2 bases; J trimming: 10 bases; junction bases outside the gene matches: 13. The CDR3 consists of 16 residues. Germline V gene sequence: CDR1 SGHVS, CDR2 FNYEAQ. The data were taken from a study of shared clonotypes between healthy human individuals. The sequence derives from a man aged 18-30 years in good health. The chain has TRBV7-6 and TRBJ2-1, with 8 positions matching TRBD1. Material: naive CD4+ T cells sorted from blood. Sample subset: CD45RA+ positively selected. The CDR3 DNA is TGTGCCAGCAGCTTATATCTGGACAGGGAAGGGCGGGAGCAGTTCTTC. This codes for CASSLYLDREGREQFF.